This T cell receptor (beta chain) was recorded in a study of T cells in Graves' hyperthyroidism and ophthalmopathy. Study summary: Peripheral blood was taken when the disease was first diagnosed, before any treatment began.

Diagnosis relied on clinical symptoms, serum thyroxine and TRAb, thyroid ultrasound and orbital computed tomography. TCR beta CDR3 sequences were amplified from RNA transcripts. The study used the HTBI primer set for a first-round RT-PCR of the TCR CDR3. TCRdb redid the calling of the multiplex PCR reads with MiXCR, one entry per CDR3 protein. The table lists approximately 370,000 distinct CDR3 sequences, about 18% of them singletons. This clonotype was counted only a few times. Sequence at one end of the junction differs from germline and may be a read error. The sequencing sample was made of blood. The TCR comes from a woman aged 30 to 39 with Graves' hyperthyroidism that later progressed to Graves' ophthalmopathy.

CDR3 bases: TGTGCCGGTAGTATATTTAGCGGGAGAGGCTACAATGAGCAGTTCTTC. This codes for CAGSIFSGRGYNEQFF. This chain uses TRBV19 with TRBJ2-1; the match to TRBD2 covers 9 bases. Germline V lookup: CDR1 LNHDA, CDR2 SQIVND (reference sequence). CDR3 length equals 16 residues.